These 2 T cell receptor beta chains were all obtained from the same sample, sequenced in a study of patients and donors after allogeneic stem cell transplantation. TCRdb reprocessed the RT-PCR reads via MiXCR and lists one record per CDR3 protein. The repertoire holds tens of thousands of distinct CDR3 sequences, with roughly 50% as singletons. The specimen sequenced was blood, either unsorted or a sorted T cell fraction (not recorded which). The receptors originated from a human donor who was either an allogeneic HSCT recipient or a stem cell or donor lymphocyte infusion donor (not recorded which). It is not recorded whose cells these are; they may come from a transplant donor.

The sample holds one count of this clonotype. The V and J genes are TRBV4-3 and TRBJ1-2; D unclear. With 0 bases removed from V and 0 bases from J, the gap between germline ends came to 2 bases. The CDR3 is made up of 13 amino acids. Looked up from germline, CDR1 is LGHNA and CDR2 is YSLEER. The CDR3 reads CASSQEPNYGYTF. CDR3 DNA sequence: TGCGCCAGCAGCCAAGAACCTAACTATGGCTACACCTTC.

This clonotype was picked up a small number of times. The chain employs TRBV20-1 and TRBJ1-5; possibly TRBD1 for D (6 bases). CDR1 DFQATT and CDR2 SNEGSKA come from the germline V gene (reference sequence). Trimming took 6 bases from V and 6 from J, leaving 12 bases between them. This CDR3 spans 12 amino acids. DNA for the CDR3: TGCAGTGCCCTAGGGGGGAGTCAGCCCCAGCATTTT. It specifies CSALGGSQPQHF.